Each of the 3 T cell receptor beta chains below was sequenced from the same sample in a study of blood T cell repertoires in COVID-19. Only in-frame clones appear in the TCRdb table, and some are missing; sequencing was by immunoSEQ multiplex PCR. The sample includes approximately 50,000 clones, around four fifths of them seen just once. The sequenced sample consisted of PBMCs or T cells enriched from blood (not recorded which). These receptor sequences come from a woman in her fifties or sixties with acute COVID-19.

This clone was observed once. The rearrangement uses TRBV24-1 and TRBJ2-7; 7 nucleotides agree with TRBD1. The CDR3 loop spans 13 amino acids. In germline, CDR1 is KGHDR, CDR2 SFDVKD. V trimming: 3 bases; J trimming: 3 bases; junction bases outside the gene matches: 1. CDR3 in amino acids: CATSDGTVYEQYF. CDR3 bases: TGTGCCACCAGTGATGGGACAGTCTACGAGCAGTACTTC.

The V call is TRBV5-1, the J call TRBJ2-3, with 7 bases aligning to TRBD2. The germline gives CDR1 SGHRS, CDR2 YFSETQ. This CDR3 contains 14 residues. V lost 0 bases, J lost 6 bases, and 4 bases stayed unmatched. The CDR3 region has the DNA TGCGCCAGCAGCTTGGGCGGGGGAACGGATACGCAGTATTTT. Protein sequence: CASSLGGGTDTQYF. The full variable domain, its missing parts supplied by reference TRBV5-1 and TRBJ2-3, is KAGVTQTPRYLIKTRGQQVTLSCSPISGHRSVSWYQQTPGQGLQFLFEYFSETQRNKGNFPGRFSGRQFSNSRSEMNVSTLELGDSALYLCASSLGGGTDTQYFGPGTRLTVL.

This rearrangement joins TRBV18 to TRBJ1-2; the D gene is possibly TRBD1 (5 bases). Looked up from germline, CDR1 is KGHSH and CDR2 is LQKENI. V lost 5 bases and J lost 4, with 17 bases in between. The CDR3 loop spans 15 amino acids. The CDR3 reads CASSDSQDLIYGYTF. CDR3 nucleotides: TGTGCCAGCTCAGACTCACAGGATTTGATCTATGGCTACACCTTC. Full variable domain (outside the CDR3, taken from reference TRBV18 and TRBJ1-2): NAGVMQNPRHLVRRRGQEARLRCSPMKGHSHVYWYRQLPEEGLKFMVYLQKENIIDESGMPKERFSAEFPKEGPSILRIQQVVRGDSAAYFCASSDSQDLIYGYTFGSGTRLTVV.